A single sample gave rise to the 27 T cell receptor beta chains below, sequenced in a study of identical twins. TCRdb reprocessed the 5' RACE reads via MiXCR and lists one record per CDR3 protein. The top ten clones hold roughly 0.4% of a sample with just under 550,000 distinct CDR3 sequences, 13% to 15% of them seen once. Separately, the same data were catalogued under a study of yellow fever vaccine responses in identical twins.

Sample: CD4+ T cells sorted from blood. The receptor set was obtained from a woman aged 18 to 35 in good health.

The rearrangement joins TRBV5-1 to TRBJ2-1; D is perhaps TRBD1 (6 bases). Germline loops: CDR1 SGHRS, CDR2 YFSETQ. V was clipped by 4 bases and J by 0 bases, with 23 bases between them. The CDR3 spans 19 residues. The CDR3 sequence is CASSPGQRQRLSSYNEQFF. The CDR3 DNA is TGCGCCAGCAGCCCCGGACAGCGTCAAAGATTGAGCTCCTACAATGAGCAGTTCTTC.

This clonotype was found a few times. CDR3 sequence reads: CASSQIPGQLQETQYF. The CDR3 DNA sequence: TGTGCCAGCAGTCAGATACCGGGACAGCTACAAGAGACCCAGTACTTC. The chain carries TRBV28 and TRBJ2-5; 7 nucleotides agree with TRBD1. The CDR3 runs 16 residues. The germline V gene has CDR1 MDHEN and CDR2 SYDVKM. The junction had 11 bases not matched to a gene; V was cut back by 5 bases and J by 2 bases.

This clonotype has only a few counts. The chain carries TRBV2 and TRBJ2-1; possible D gene TRBD2, 6 bases. Trimming took 7 bases from V and 4 from J, leaving 20 bases between them. The CDR3 loop spans 16 amino acids. Germline V gene lookup returns CDR1 SNHLY and CDR2 FYNNEI. The CDR3 reads CASTLFGLAMYNEQFF. Here the CDR3 DNA reads TGTGCCAGCACCCTCTTTGGGCTAGCGATGTACAATGAGCAGTTCTTC.

The chain links TRBV6-1 to TRBJ2-2; the match to TRBD1 covers 10 bases. The V gene's germline CDR1 is MNHNS and CDR2 SASEGT. The CDR3 is 16 residues long. J gave up 5 bases and V 6 bases, and 9 bases lay outside the gene matches. The CDR3 here is CASRMLGQGGTGELFF. The CDR3 DNA reads as TGTGCCAGCAGAATGTTAGGACAGGGGGGTACCGGGGAGCTGTTTTTT.

This clonotype was counted ten times or more. The gene calls are TRBV29-1 and TRBJ1-2, with D uncertain. The germline V and J ends were trimmed by 7 bases and 5 bases, with 11 bases remaining between them. The CDR3 is made up of 11 amino acids. The V gene's germline CDR1 is SQVTM and CDR2 ANQGSEA. CDR3 in DNA: TGCAGCGGCCTGAACAGTTATGGCTACACCTTC. Translating it yields CSGLNSYGYTF. Supplemented by reference TRBV29-1 and TRBJ1-2, the full variable domain reads SAVISQKPSRDICQRGTSLTIQCQVDSQVTMMFWYRQQPGQSLTLIATANQGSEATYESGFVIDKFPISRPNLTFSTLTVSNMSPEDSSIYLCSGLNSYGYTFGSGTRLTVV.

This clonotype was observed a handful of times. The CDR3 nucleotides are TGCGCCAGCAGCTTCCGGACGGATTATGGCTACACCTTC. Its translation is CASSFRTDYGYTF. This chain joins TRBV5-1 and TRBJ1-2; D gene uncertain. V was trimmed by 2 bases and J by 5 bases, leaving 10 bases between them. The CDR3 extends over 13 amino acids. Germline values: CDR1 SGHRS, CDR2 YFSETQ.

The gene calls are TRBV5-1 and TRBJ1-4, with D possibly being TRBD1 (5 bases). The V gene lost 4 bases and the J gene lost 5 bases, with 15 bases spanning the gap. CDR1 and CDR2 from the germline V gene are SGHRS and YFSETQ. There are 15 residues in the CDR3. The chain's CDR3 is CASSPGPGGNEKLFF. The CDR3 DNA follows: TGCGCCAGCAGCCCCGGCCCGGGGGGGAATGAAAAACTGTTTTTT.

The genes are TRBV24-1 and TRBJ2-1, with 8 nucleotides matching TRBD2. This CDR3 contains 17 residues. Germline CDR1 KGHDR, CDR2 SFDVKD. The junction had 10 bases not matched to a gene; V was cut back by 5 bases and J by 2 bases. The CDR3: CATSARGGGPTYNEQFF. Written as DNA, the CDR3 is TGTGCCACCAGTGCCCGCGGCGGGGGGCCCACCTACAATGAGCAGTTCTTC.

The chain uses TRBV2 and TRBJ2-5; TRBD1 might be the D (5 bases). Germline loops: CDR1 SNHLY, CDR2 FYNNEI. The CDR3 length is 11 residues. Trimming took 8 bases from V and 3 from J, leaving 7 bases between them. This chain's CDR3 is CASDREETQYF. The CDR3 DNA sequence: TGTGCCAGCGACAGAGAAGAGACCCAGTACTTC.

This clonotype was seen repeatedly, ten times or more. This chain joins TRBV5-1 and TRBJ2-5; no firm D call. V dropped 4 bases and J dropped 5 bases, with 9 bases sitting between them. The CDR3 length is 12 residues. From germline, CDR1 is SGHRS and CDR2 YFSETQ. CDR3 loop: CASSESPETQYF. CDR3 DNA sequence: TGCGCCAGCAGCGAGAGTCCGGAGACCCAGTACTTC.

The genes are TRBV5-1 and TRBJ1-6; D possibly corresponds to TRBD1 (6 bases). Trimming removed 4 bases from V and 9 bases from J, with 14 bases in between. The germline V gene encodes CDR1 SGHRS and CDR2 YFSETQ. The CDR3 contains 14 residues. CDR3 coding DNA: TGCGCCAGCAGCCCCGACAGGTGGCCTTCACCCCTCCACTTT. Amino acid sequence: CASSPDRWPSPLHF. Full variable domain (remainder filled in from reference TRBV5-1 and TRBJ1-6): KAGVTQTPRYLIKTRGQQVTLSCSPISGHRSVSWYQQTPGQGLQFLFEYFSETQRNKGNFPGRFSGRQFSNSRSEMNVSTLELGDSALYLCASSPDRWPSPLHFGNGTRLTVT.

This clonotype was detected a few times. The chain recombines TRBV20-1 with TRBJ2-1, with 13 bases aligning to TRBD2. Trimming at V came to 4 bases and at J to 5 bases, leaving 2 bases not matched to a gene. CDR3 length equals 14 residues. The V gene's germline CDR1 is DFQATT and CDR2 SNEGSKA (reference sequence). The CDR3 coding sequence is TGCAGTGCTATGGGGACTAGCGGGAACAATGAGCAGTTCTTC. Its protein is CSAMGTSGNNEQFF.

In its sample, this clonotype was seen a few times. The chain employs TRBV7-2 and TRBJ2-3; 7 bases match TRBD2. The CDR3 totals 16 residues. V lost 5 bases, J lost 0 bases, and 8 bases stayed unmatched. Per germline, CDR1 SGHTA and CDR2 FQGNSA. As DNA, the CDR3 is TGTGCCAGCAGCCCCCACGGGGGGACTAGCACAGATACGCAGTATTTT. As protein: CASSPHGGTSTDTQYF. Together with reference TRBV7-2 and TRBJ2-3, the CDR3 gives the full variable domain: GAGVSQSPSNKVTEKGKDVELRCDPISGHTALYWYRQSLGQGLEFLIYFQGNSAPDKSGLPSDRFSAERTGGSVSTLTIQRTQQEDSAVYLCASSPHGGTSTDTQYFGPGTRLTVL.

This clonotype was seen a handful of times. J is TRBJ1-3 and V is TRBV12-3 or TRBV12-4, with a weak D call TRBD1 (5 bases). The germline V and J ends were trimmed by 5 bases and 1 base, with 12 bases remaining between them. The CDR3 covers 15 residues. This CDR3 reads CASSPRGGSGNTIYF. The CDR3 bases are TGTGCCAGCAGTCCTCGGGGGGGGTCTGGAAACACCATATATTTT.

The chain combines TRBV15 with TRBJ2-7; D is tentatively TRBD1 or TRBD2 (6 bases each). Trimming took off 4 bases at V and 5 bases at J, with 15 bases between the two ends. Germline CDR1 is LNHNV and CDR2 is YYDKDF (reference sequence). The CDR3 is 14 amino acids. The CDR3 sequence: CATSTQGGLDEQYV. CDR3 bases: TGTGCCACCAGCACCCAAGGGGGGCTCGACGAGCAGTACGTC.

V is TRBV12-3 or TRBV12-4 and J is TRBJ2-2; D is perhaps TRBD1 or TRBD2 (5 bases each). V lost 7 bases and J 4 bases, leaving 10 bases between the germline ends. CDR3 length: 13 amino acids. The CDR3 reads CASKPGPTGELFF. CDR3 in DNA: TGTGCCAGCAAACCGGGACCCACCGGGGAGCTGTTTTTT.

The rearrangement joins TRBV5-6 to TRBJ2-3; either TRBD1 or TRBD2 may fit D (5 bases each). The CDR3 length is 16 residues. V was clipped by 4 bases and J by 1 base, with 16 bases between them. Germline assignment: CDR1 SGHDT and CDR2 YYEEEE. The CDR3 spells CASSHREGLRTDTQYF. CDR3 DNA: TGTGCCAGCAGCCACCGAGAGGGGCTGCGCACAGATACGCAGTATTTT.

V usage is TRBV5-1 and J usage is TRBJ2-3; D is perhaps TRBD1 (5 bases). Germline assignment: CDR1 SGHRS and CDR2 YFSETQ. The ends were cut back, 0 bases at V and 2 bases at J, with 10 bases in the middle. The CDR3 is 15 residues long. In DNA, the CDR3 is TGCGCCAGCAGCTTGGAAGGGGTTCTCACAGATACGCAGTATTTT. This encodes CASSLEGVLTDTQYF.

This clonotype was seen a few times. V is TRBV20-1 and J is TRBJ2-2; no clear D. The CDR3 sequence is 12 residues long. V was trimmed by 3 bases and J by 5 bases, leaving 7 bases between them. Germline V gives CDR1 DFQATT, CDR2 SNEGSKA (reference sequence). In DNA, the CDR3 is TGCAGTGCTAGTTTTGGTACCGGGGAGCTGTTTTTT. This codes for CSASFGTGELFF.

This clonotype appeared a few times. The CDR3 DNA reads TGCAGTGCTAGAGAACAGTATGGCTACACCTTC. Translation gives CSAREQYGYTF. The chain recombines TRBV20-1 with TRBJ1-2; no clear D. The CDR3 is made up of 11 amino acids. Trimming pared 0 bases from V and 5 bases from J, leaving 4 bases between. Germline V gene data show CDR1 as DFQATT and CDR2 as SNEGSKA (reference sequence).

CDR3 nucleotide sequence: TGTGCCAGCAGCCAAGATCTAGCGGGTTCCCAAGAGACCCAGTACTTC. Translated: CASSQDLAGSQETQYF. V is TRBV4-2 and J is TRBJ2-5; 8 bases match TRBD2. V shed 0 bases, J shed 1 base, and the junction held 4 bases outside the gene matches. The length of the CDR3 is 16 residues. Germline lookup yields CDR1 LGHNA and CDR2 YNFKEQ.

This clonotype was recorded a few times. V gene TRBV5-1 combines with J gene TRBJ2-7; the D is unclear. Trimming cost V 4 bases and J 1 base, with 12 bases left between them. CDR1 and CDR2 from the germline V gene are SGHRS and YFSETQ. The CDR3 is made up of 14 amino acids. The CDR3 nucleotides are TGCGCCAGCAGCCAAGATAGGGCTTCCTACGAGCAGTACTTC. Translation: CASSQDRASYEQYF. Variable domain in full (rest from reference TRBV5-1 and TRBJ2-7): KAGVTQTPRYLIKTRGQQVTLSCSPISGHRSVSWYQQTPGQGLQFLFEYFSETQRNKGNFPGRFSGRQFSNSRSEMNVSTLELGDSALYLCASSQDRASYEQYFGPGTRLTVT.

In its sample, this clonotype was seen many times. The chain combines TRBV12-3 or TRBV12-4 with TRBJ2-5; D is possibly TRBD1 (6 bases). The CDR3 has 14 amino acids. The V end was cut by 3 bases, the J end by 1 base, with 9 bases between. For the CDR3, the DNA is TGTGCCAGCAGTTTGAGGGACACCCAAGAGACCCAGTACTTC. Protein: CASSLRDTQETQYF.

This clonotype was seen a handful of times. The chain links TRBV7-2 to TRBJ2-7; 7 nucleotides line up with TRBD1. Germline CDR1 is SGHTA and CDR2 is FQGNSA. Trimming cost V 2 bases and J 4 bases; bases outside gene matches: 8. The CDR3 consists of 15 residues. Here the CDR3 DNA reads TGTGCCAGCAGCTTAACCTCAGGGGGTTCTTACGAGCAGTACTTC. Encoded protein: CASSLTSGGSYEQYF.

The chain carries TRBV7-2 and TRBJ2-1; D is uncertain. The V end was cut by 2 bases, the J end by 9 bases, with 20 bases between. Germline CDR1 reads SGHTA; CDR2 reads FQGNSA. The CDR3 spans 16 residues. CDR3 in DNA: TGTGCCAGCAGCTTAAGCGTAACAGTAAGTTATGGTGAGCAGTTCTTC. Translation gives CASSLSVTVSYGEQFF.

This clonotype was seen more than once but under ten times. The chain carries TRBV6-5 and TRBJ2-1; 10 positions agree with TRBD2. The CDR3 is 17 residues long. From germline, CDR1 is MNHEY and CDR2 SVGAGI. V trimming: 0 bases; J trimming: 7 bases; junction bases outside the gene matches: 9. The CDR3 spells CASSYSGKRGGRNEQFF. The CDR3 bases are TGTGCCAGCAGTTACTCGGGAAAGCGGGGGGGCCGTAATGAGCAGTTCTTC.

This clonotype was picked up a small number of times. This sequence joins TRBV10-3 and TRBJ2-3; TRBD2 aligns across 8 bases. Germline CDR1 reads ENHRY; CDR2 reads SYGVKD. CDR3 length: 15 residues. V was clipped by 3 bases and J by 4 bases; unmatched bases: 6. CDR3 residues: CAISDGGRPADTQYF. CDR3 bases: TGTGCCATCAGTGATGGCGGGAGGCCTGCAGATACGCAGTATTTT.